The 26 T cell receptor beta chains below come from one sample, sequenced in a study of CD8+CD57+ T cells in acquired aplastic anemia. It was genomic DNA that served as the template for profiling TCR beta VDJ and CDR3. TCRdb fed the reads into MiXCR, producing one record per CDR3 protein. The sample carries about 190,000 distinct CDR3 sequences, 54% recorded once. Sequenced sample: sorted CD4+, CD8+, or CD8+CD57+ T cells (not recorded which) from PBMCs. The receptor set was obtained from a human donor in good health, serving as a control.

Ten or more counts support this clonotype. The genes are TRBV6-5 and TRBJ1-2; 7 nucleotides match TRBD1. Trimming took 5 bases from V and 4 from J; bases not matched to a gene: 7. The germline V gene has CDR1 MNHEY and CDR2 SVGAGI. The CDR3 has 14 amino acids. Here the CDR3 DNA reads TGTGCCAGCAGTAGGGACAGAACTTCCTATGGCTACACCTTC. Protein sequence: CASSRDRTSYGYTF.

This clonotype was found a few times. The chain combines TRBV15 with TRBJ2-7; unclear D gene. The germline CDR1 and CDR2 sequences are LNHNV and YYDKDF (reference sequence). The CDR3 totals 14 residues. V gave up 0 bases and J gave up 3 bases, with 9 bases separating them. The CDR3 DNA sequence: TGTGCCACCAGCAGAGATCGGCAGAGCTACGAGCAGTACTTC. Translation gives CATSRDRQSYEQYF.

CDR3: CASSNGGLGSSSNPGVDYEQYF. In DNA form, the CDR3 reads TGTGCCAGTAGTAACGGAGGTCTGGGTAGCAGCTCAAATCCAGGGGTGGACTACGAGCAGTACTTC. This rearrangement joins TRBV19 to TRBJ2-7, with D perhaps TRBD1 (6 bases). CDR1 is LNHDA and CDR2 is SQIVND in the germline V gene (reference sequence). V shed 4 bases and J shed 3 bases, with 37 bases lying between them. There are 22 residues in the CDR3.

V is TRBV9 and J is TRBJ2-1; 9 bases align to TRBD1. Trimming took 3 bases from V and 2 from J; bases not matched to a gene: 3. The CDR3 contains 15 residues. CDR1 is SGDLS and CDR2 is YYNGEE in the germline V gene. CDR3: CASSEQGAPYNEQFF. CDR3 nucleotides: TGTGCCAGCAGCGAACAGGGGGCCCCCTACAATGAGCAGTTCTTC.

This clonotype was recorded at least ten times. This chain joins TRBV20-1 and TRBJ2-1, with D possibly TRBD2 on 7 matching bases. V lost 0 bases and J lost 3, with 12 bases in between. Germline V gene lookup returns CDR1 DFQATT and CDR2 SNEGSKA (reference sequence). The CDR3 spans 15 residues. DNA for the CDR3: TGCAGTGCTAGAGAGAGGGGGGGCCTCTACAATGAGCAGTTCTTC. Encoded protein: CSARERGGLYNEQFF.

This clonotype was detected once. The chain employs TRBV10-3 and TRBJ2-3, with TRBD1 matching 9 bases. After removal of 9 bases from V and 2 bases from J, the junction contained 6 bases not matched to a gene. This CDR3 region has 14 residues. Germline V gene sequence: CDR1 ENHRY, CDR2 SYGVKD. CDR3 sequence: CAIVTGGTTDTQYF. The CDR3 DNA follows: TGTGCCATTGTAACAGGGGGCACCACAGATACGCAGTATTTT.

The genes are TRBV19 and TRBJ2-1; 10 nucleotides match TRBD2. CDR3 length equals 14 residues. CDR1 LNHDA and CDR2 SQIVND come from the germline V gene (reference sequence). Trimming at V came to 3 bases and at J to 10 bases, leaving 6 bases not matched to a gene. Here the CDR3 DNA reads TGTGCCAGTAGTATGGTAGCGGGGGGCTCGGAGCAGTTCTTC. This gives the protein CASSMVAGGSEQFF.

The chain combines TRBV10-2 with TRBJ2-3; 8 nucleotides align to TRBD1. V shed 5 bases, J shed 5 bases, and the junction held 12 bases outside the gene matches. CDR1 is WSHSY, CDR2 SAAADI, per germline. The CDR3 consists of 16 residues. The CDR3 DNA reads as TGCGCCAGCAGTCCGGGGCAGGGGGCAGTTGGAGATACGCAGTATTTT. Its protein product is CASSPGQGAVGDTQYF.

V and J are TRBV29-1 and TRBJ1-2; D gene uncertain. V shed 4 bases and J shed 2 bases, with 5 bases lying between them. CDR3 length: 11 amino acids. Looked up from germline, CDR1 is SQVTM and CDR2 is ANQGSEA. Here the CDR3 reads CSVAGNYGYTF. Written as DNA, the CDR3 is TGCAGCGTTGCTGGGAACTATGGCTACACCTTC.

This clonotype occurred many times. V gene TRBV4-1 combines with J gene TRBJ1-5; D unresolved. CDR1 is MGHRA, CDR2 YSYEKL, per germline. CDR3 size: 18 residues. V was cut by 1 base and J by 6 bases, with 22 bases left in between. CDR3 protein: CASSQVADAGRIFQPQHF. The CDR3 DNA is TGCGCCAGCAGCCAAGTTGCGGATGCAGGTCGTATTTTTCAGCCCCAGCATTTT.

V gene TRBV11-1 combines with J gene TRBJ1-6; tentative D call: TRBD1 (6 bases). In germline, CDR1 is SGHAT, CDR2 FQDESV (reference sequence). Trimming shortened V by 0 bases and J by 5 bases, and 11 bases separated the two germline ends. CDR3 length equals 16 residues. The CDR3 region is CASSLAGARNNSPLHF. Written as DNA, the CDR3 is TGTGCCAGCAGCTTAGCGGGGGCAAGGAATAATTCACCCCTCCACTTT.

The chain carries TRBV19 and TRBJ1-4, with D possibly being TRBD1 (5 bases). Germline CDR1 is LNHDA and CDR2 is SQIVND (reference sequence). V was clipped by 7 bases and J by 15 bases, with 27 bases between them. The CDR3 sequence is 15 residues long. CDR3 region: CASTPTPGRRLKVFF. As DNA, the CDR3 is TGTGCCAGTACTCCAACACCGGGGCGGCGCCTCAAGGTGTTTTTT.

This clonotype occurred many times. The chain uses TRBV20-1 and TRBJ1-6; D unresolved. Germline values: CDR1 DFQATT, CDR2 SNEGSKA (reference sequence). The CDR3 is 13 amino acids. Trimming removed 3 bases from V and 9 bases from J, with 12 bases in between. This CDR3 reads CSASNREASPLHF. CDR3 DNA: TGCAGTGCTAGTAACAGAGAGGCTTCACCCCTCCACTTT.

The chain is built from TRBV7-3 and TRBJ2-6; 7 bases are a match to TRBD1. CDR1 is SGHTA and CDR2 is FQGTGA in the germline V gene. This CDR3 is built from 16 residues. V lost 5 bases, J lost 1 base, and 5 bases stayed unmatched. The CDR3: CASSQTGQSGANVLTF. In DNA form, the CDR3 reads TGTGCCAGCAGCCAGACGGGACAGTCTGGGGCCAACGTCCTGACTTTC.

The rearrangement uses TRBV5-8 and TRBJ1-5; no clear D gene. The germline V and J ends were trimmed by 0 bases and 4 bases, with 11 bases remaining between them. The CDR3 totals 15 residues. Germline V gene sequence: CDR1 SGHTS, CDR2 YDEGEE. The CDR3 region is CASSLAAVGNQPQHF. The CDR3 bases are TGTGCCAGCAGCTTGGCCGCGGTAGGGAATCAGCCCCAGCATTTT. Full variable domain (missing parts from reference TRBV5-8 and TRBJ1-5): EAGVTQSPTHLIKTRGQQATLRCSPISGHTSVYWYQQALGLGLQFLLWYDEGEERNRGNFPPRFSGRQFPNYSSELNVNALELEDSALYLCASSLAAVGNQPQHFGDGTRLSIL.

This clonotype was found many times. The rearrangement links TRBV10-2 to TRBJ2-7, with TRBD1 matching over 10 bases. Germline CDR1 and CDR2: WSHSY and SAAADI. The CDR3 runs to 14 residues. The junction had 8 bases not matched to a gene; V was cut back by 7 bases and J by 5 bases. In DNA form, the CDR3 reads TGCGCCAGCAACGCCGGGACAGGGGTCCACGAGCAGTACTTC. Its protein is CASNAGTGVHEQYF.

This clonotype was counted many times. The chain recombines TRBV20-1 with TRBJ1-2; D is possibly TRBD1 (5 bases). Germline CDR1 reads DFQATT; CDR2 reads SNEGSKA (reference sequence). Deletions cut 3 bases from V and 3 bases from J, with 8 bases between. The CDR3 is 12 amino acids. CDR3 sequence: CSASGGYYGYTF. The CDR3 bases are TGCAGTGCTAGTGGGGGGTACTATGGCTACACCTTC.

This clonotype was counted between two and nine times. The V gene is TRBV29-1, the J gene TRBJ2-3; D call uncertain. The CDR3 is 13 residues long. Germline V gene sequence: CDR1 SQVTM, CDR2 ANQGSEA. Trimming shortened V by 5 bases and J by 0 bases, and 9 bases separated the two germline ends. The DNA for the CDR3 is TGCAGCGTTCGGCACGGGAGCACAGATACGCAGTATTTT. This codes for CSVRHGSTDTQYF.

The chain links TRBV7-3 to TRBJ2-3, with 9 positions matching TRBD1. V lost 0 bases and J lost 3; bases outside the gene matches: 4. Germline CDR1 is SGHTA and CDR2 is FQGTGA. The CDR3 extends over 16 amino acids. CDR3 amino acids: CASSLTGGTGTDTQYF. The CDR3 nucleotides read TGTGCCAGCAGCTTAACGGGTGGGACAGGGACAGATACGCAGTATTTT.

As regards this clonotype: The junction and the germline gene differ at one end; a read error may be behind it. CDR3 bases: TGTGCCAACAGTATTCGGACAGGGGCCAATGAGCAGTTCTTC. It encodes CANSIRTGANEQFF. The rearrangement uses TRBV24-1 and TRBJ2-1, with 9 nucleotides matching TRBD1. The CDR3 is 14 amino acids. Looked up from germline, CDR1 is KGHDR and CDR2 is SFDVKD.

In this sample, this clonotype turned up once. V and J are TRBV6-1 and TRBJ1-3; TRBD1 is a possible D gene (6 bases). Germline-derived CDR1 and CDR2 are MNHNS and SASEGT. This CDR3 region has 14 residues. Trimming shortened V by 7 bases and J by 0 bases, and 10 bases separated the two germline ends. The CDR3 DNA reads as TGTGCCAGCATGAGGACAGTCTCTGGAAACACCATATATTTT. The encoded protein is CASMRTVSGNTIYF.

This clonotype came up a few times. CDR3 loop: CAWSVTGAGRETQYF. For the CDR3, the DNA is TGTGCCTGGAGTGTAACGGGGGCAGGTCGCGAGACCCAGTACTTC. This chain joins TRBV30 and TRBJ2-5, with D possibly being TRBD1 or TRBD2 (6 bases each). The CDR3 is made up of 15 amino acids. Germline values: CDR1 GTSNPN, CDR2 SVGIG (reference sequence). The V end was cut by 0 bases, the J end by 5 bases, with 16 bases between.

The rearrangement uses TRBV7-2 and TRBJ1-4, with 8 positions matching TRBD2. The DNA end is a closer match to TRBJ2-3, so the J assignment may be wrong. Germline loops: CDR1 SGHTA, CDR2 FQGNSA. This CDR3 contains 17 residues. The chain's CDR3 is CASSLAVSGGATDTQYF. CDR3 in DNA: TGTGCCAGCAGCTTAGCAGTATCGGGGGGGGCAACAGATACGCAGTATTTT.

This chain links TRBV19 with TRBJ1-2; no reliable D call. The CDR3 totals 12 residues. Trimming removed 6 bases at V and 8 bases at J, with 13 bases between. In germline, CDR1 is LNHDA, CDR2 SQIVND (reference sequence). The CDR3 spells CASRIGDGGYTF. The CDR3 nucleotides are TGTGCCAGTAGAATCGGAGATGGCGGCTACACCTTC.

Many counts were recorded for this clonotype. The chain links TRBV19 to TRBJ1-2, with 9 bases that match TRBD1. This CDR3 region has 15 residues. V was pared by 5 bases and J by 3 bases, with 7 bases of the junction left unmatched. Germline loops: CDR1 LNHDA, CDR2 SQIVND (reference sequence). The CDR3 spells CASSVGTGNYYGYTF. CDR3 DNA sequence: TGTGCCAGTAGTGTCGGGACAGGGAATTACTATGGCTACACCTTC. The variable domain in full, with the rest retrieved from reference TRBV19 and TRBJ1-2, is DGGITQSPKYLFRKEGQNVTLSCEQNLNHDAMYWYRQDPGQGLRLIYYSQIVNDFQKGDIAEGYSVSREKKESFPLTVTSAQKNPTAFYLCASSVGTGNYYGYTFGSGTRLTVV.

CDR3 in DNA: TGTGCCAGCAGATCTGGGGGGGGGAGGGTATCCGAGCAGTACTTC. Residues: CASRSGGGRVSEQYF. The V gene is TRBV2, the J gene TRBJ2-7, with 7 nucleotides matching TRBD2. The CDR3 extends over 15 amino acids. Germline-derived CDR1 and CDR2 are SNHLY and FYNNEI. J was trimmed by 6 bases and V by 6 bases; bases with no gene match: 14.